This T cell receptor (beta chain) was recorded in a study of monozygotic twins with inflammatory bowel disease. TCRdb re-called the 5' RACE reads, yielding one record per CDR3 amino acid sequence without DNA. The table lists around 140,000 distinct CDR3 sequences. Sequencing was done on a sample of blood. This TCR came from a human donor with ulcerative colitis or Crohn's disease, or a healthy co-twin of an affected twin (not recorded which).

The CDR3 region is CASTRTRQITDTQYF. The rearrangement uses TRBV12-3 or TRBV12-4 and TRBJ2-3; TCRdb gives TRBD2 as the D gene, but with no DNA this cannot be confirmed. The CDR3 loop spans 15 amino acids.